The 6 T cell receptor beta chains below come from one sample, sequenced in a study of CD8+CD57+ T cells in acquired aplastic anemia. Template material for TCR beta VDJ and CDR3 profiling consisted of genomic DNA. TCRdb re-analysed the reads in MiXCR, keeping a single row per CDR3 protein. The sample carries 160,000 or so distinct CDR3 sequences, around 48% recorded once. All sequencing subjects had displayed CD8+CD57+ cell expansion on flow cytometry. Sequencing was carried out using sorted CD4+, CD8+, or CD8+CD57+ T cells (not recorded which) from PBMCs. These receptors originate from a human donor with aplastic anemia.

A single count supports this clonotype. One end of the junction fails to match germline, which may point to a read error. The J gene is TRBJ2-3, the V gene TRBV12-5; TRBD2 is a possible D gene (6 bases). This CDR3 comprises 16 residues. Germline V gene lookup returns CDR1 LGHNT and CDR2 FRNRAP. The CDR3 nucleotides are TGTGCTAGTGGTCCCGGGGGAGGCTCTAGCACAGATACGCAGTATTTC. This codes for CASGPGGGSSTDTQYF.

The chain has TRBV11-2 and TRBJ2-5, with 7 bases aligning to TRBD1. V shed 5 bases and J 4 bases; nucleotides not matched to a gene: 13. Germline values: CDR1 SGHAT, CDR2 FQNNGV. This CDR3 region has 16 residues. This CDR3 reads CASSPRQGPKGETQYF. In nucleotides, the CDR3 is TGTGCCAGCAGCCCCCGACAGGGACCAAAAGGAGAGACCCAGTACTTC.

At least ten counts were recorded for this clonotype. The genes are TRBV20-1 and TRBJ1-5; possible D gene TRBD1, 6 bases. The germline V and J ends were trimmed by 3 bases and 3 bases, with 12 bases remaining between them. Germline values: CDR1 DFQATT, CDR2 SNEGSKA (reference sequence). The CDR3 covers 14 residues. In nucleotides, the CDR3 is TGCAGTGCTAGGAATGACAGGCCCAATCAGCCCCAGCATTTT. Translated, it gives CSARNDRPNQPQHF.

Only a few counts were recorded for this clonotype. This sequence joins TRBV11-2 and TRBJ2-5, with D possibly matching TRBD2 (6 bases). Germline V gives CDR1 SGHAT, CDR2 FQNNGV. Deletions cut 5 bases from V and 4 bases from J, with 26 bases between. CDR3 length: 18 amino acids. In DNA form, the CDR3 reads TGTGCCAGCAGCCCCTTAGGCGGCTTTCTCCTCGGGGGAGAGACCCAGTACTTC. It translates to CASSPLGGFLLGGETQYF. The full variable domain, its missing parts supplied by reference TRBV11-2 and TRBJ2-5, is EAGVAQSPRYKIIEKRQSVAFWCNPISGHATLYWYQQILGQGPKLLIQFQNNGVVDDSQLPKDRFSAERLKGVDSTLKIQPAKLEDSAVYLCASSPLGGFLLGGETQYFGPGTRLLVL.

There are a few counts of this clonotype. The rearrangement links TRBV5-5 to TRBJ1-1; 12 bases are a match to TRBD1. This CDR3 has 16 residues. Looked up from germline, CDR1 is SGHKS and CDR2 is YYEKEE (reference sequence). V dropped 0 bases and J dropped 7; count of bases not matched to a gene: 7. The DNA of the CDR3 is TGTGCCAGCAGCTTGGCCCCGGGACAGGGGGCGCGTGAAGCTTTCTTT. Protein sequence: CASSLAPGQGAREAFF.

The genes are TRBV27 and TRBJ1-6; the D is unclear. The CDR3 contains 14 residues. In germline, CDR1 is MNHEY, CDR2 SMNVEV (reference sequence). V lost 1 base to trimming and J lost 8 bases, with 9 bases between them. The CDR3, as DNA: TGTGCCAGCAGTTTATTCCCTAGAGATTCACCCCTCCACTTT. This translates into CASSLFPRDSPLHF.